The 8 T cell receptor beta chains below were found in one sample sequenced in a study of T cell responses to AZD1222 COVID-19 vaccine. The table came from immunoSEQ multiplex PCR; TCRdb's copy has only in-frame clones and leaves some out. This sample yields 95,000 to 150,000 clones, of which roughly 93% are seen a single time; approximately 1.5% belongs to the top ten. This material consisted of peripheral blood, taken on day 0 of AZD1222 vaccination. The receptors come from an adult in good health.

V usage is TRBV5-1 and J usage is TRBJ2-7, with 8 bases matching TRBD1. This CDR3 has 18 amino acids. Unmatched junction bases numbered 14, after V lost 0 bases and J lost 3 bases. Germline V gene sequence: CDR1 SGHRS, CDR2 YFSETQ. This CDR3 is CASSLAFRGTGNIYEQYF. As DNA, the CDR3 is TGCGCCAGCAGCTTGGCCTTTAGAGGGACAGGTAATATCTACGAGCAGTACTTC.

This clone has only a few counts. The chain is built from TRBV27 and TRBJ1-2; a weak D match, TRBD1 (6 bases). Per germline, CDR1 MNHEY and CDR2 SMNVEV (reference sequence). The CDR3 totals 12 residues. Trimming removed 11 bases from V and 3 bases from J, with 13 bases in between. The CDR3 region is CASSGAYYGYTF. In DNA, the CDR3 is TGTGCCTCCTCAGGGGCTTACTATGGCTACACCTTC.

This clone was detected only once. The chain carries TRBV7-9 and TRBJ1-5; a weak D match, TRBD1 (5 bases). CDR3 length equals 16 residues. V was pared by 6 bases and J by 8 bases, with 23 bases between. Germline CDR1 SEHNR, CDR2 FQNEAQ (reference sequence). The CDR3 DNA follows: TGTGCCAGCAGTTCAGGGTACGGATCGATGTCTGAGCCCCAGCATTTT. This translates into CASSSGYGSMSEPQHF.

V and J are TRBV7-9 and TRBJ1-1, with a possible D match to TRBD1 (6 bases). Germline lookup yields CDR1 SEHNR and CDR2 FQNEAQ (reference sequence). Trimming cost V 3 bases and J 7 bases, with 9 bases left between them. This CDR3 region has 12 residues. The CDR3 sequence: CASSLEQGEAFF. CDR3 nucleotide sequence: TGTGCCAGCAGCTTGGAACAGGGTGAAGCTTTCTTT.

The rearrangement uses TRBV27 and TRBJ2-7; TRBD2 agrees at 7 bases. This CDR3 is built from 13 residues. Germline assignment: CDR1 MNHEY and CDR2 SMNVEV (reference sequence). The V gene end was trimmed by 10 bases and the J gene end by 1 base; junction bases not matched to a gene: 7. This chain's CDR3 is CATAPSGSYEQYF. The CDR3 DNA is TGTGCCACCGCCCCTAGCGGATCCTACGAGCAGTACTTC.

This chain connects TRBV6-2 or TRBV6-3 to TRBJ1-6; D uncertain. Germline V gene lookup returns CDR1 MNHEY and CDR2 SVGEGT. The CDR3 has 16 residues. Trimming stripped 3 bases from V and 10 bases from J, with 19 bases between. The CDR3 region has the DNA TGTGCCAGCAGTTATCAGTCGGTAGGGCGGAGGTCACCCCTCCACTTT. Encoded protein: CASSYQSVGRRSPLHF.

This chain joins TRBV27 and TRBJ1-1, with a possible D match to TRBD1 (6 bases). This CDR3 is built from 14 residues. V was shortened by 5 bases and J by 1 base, with 11 bases between the two germline ends. The germline V gene has CDR1 MNHEY and CDR2 SMNVEV (reference sequence). CDR3: CASSPTGSNTEAFF. CDR3 sequence (DNA): TGTGCCAGCAGTCCGACAGGCTCGAACACTGAAGCTTTCTTT.

The J gene is TRBJ1-5, the V gene TRBV30; D ambiguous. Trimming stripped 0 bases from V and 0 bases from J, with 6 bases between. Germline assignment: CDR1 GTSNPN and CDR2 SVGIG (reference sequence). The CDR3 runs to 14 residues. The DNA of the CDR3 is TGTGCCTGGAGTGTACAGAATAGCAATCAGCCCCAGCATTTT. Its translation: CAWSVQNSNQPQHF.